This T cell receptor beta chain was captured in a study of T cell responses to AZD1222 COVID-19 vaccine. The data were produced by immunoSEQ multiplex PCR, yet TCRdb's version contains in-frame clones alone and is incomplete. The sample records roughly 160,000 clones, approximately 91% being singletons. Trimming pared 2 bases from V and 4 bases from J, leaving 12 bases between. The CDR3 sequence is 16 residues long. CDR1 is KGHSH and CDR2 is LQKENI in the germline V gene. This clonotype was obtained from an adult in good health. The source was peripheral blood, collected on day 0 of AZD1222 vaccination. This chain joins TRBV18 and TRBJ1-6; D unclear. For the CDR3, the DNA is TGTGCCAGCTCACCAGAACCAACAGCTTATAATTCACCCCTCCACTTT. Encoded protein: CASSPEPTAYNSPLHF. Filled out from reference TRBV18 and TRBJ1-6, the complete variable domain reads NAGVMQNPRHLVRRRGQEARLRCSPMKGHSHVYWYRQLPEEGLKFMVYLQKENIIDESGMPKERFSAEFPKEGPSILRIQQVVRGDSAAYFCASSPEPTAYNSPLHFGNGTRLTVT.